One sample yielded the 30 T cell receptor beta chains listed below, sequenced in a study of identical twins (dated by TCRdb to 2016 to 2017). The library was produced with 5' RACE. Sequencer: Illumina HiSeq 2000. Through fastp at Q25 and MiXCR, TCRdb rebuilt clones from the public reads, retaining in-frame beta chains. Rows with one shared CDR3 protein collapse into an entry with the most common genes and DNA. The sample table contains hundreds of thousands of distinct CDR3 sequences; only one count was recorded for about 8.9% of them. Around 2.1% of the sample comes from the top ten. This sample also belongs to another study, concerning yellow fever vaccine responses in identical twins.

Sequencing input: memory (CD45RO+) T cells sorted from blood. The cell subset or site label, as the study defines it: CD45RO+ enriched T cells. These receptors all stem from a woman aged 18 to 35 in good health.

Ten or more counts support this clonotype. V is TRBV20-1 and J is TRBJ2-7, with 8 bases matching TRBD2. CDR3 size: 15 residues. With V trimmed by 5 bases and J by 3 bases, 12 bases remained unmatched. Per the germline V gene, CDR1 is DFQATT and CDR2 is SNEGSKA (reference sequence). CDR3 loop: CSARLPGGGSYEQYV. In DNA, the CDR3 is TGCAGTGCTCGCTTGCCCGGGGGGGGCAGCTACGAGCAGTACGTC.

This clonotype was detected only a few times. The CDR3 DNA follows: TGTGCCACCAGCAGAGATTACGGGACTGAGGGGAACTACGAGCAGTACGTC. Translation: CATSRDYGTEGNYEQYV. This sequence joins TRBV15 and TRBJ2-7; tentatively, D is TRBD2 (6 bases). The V end was cut by 0 bases, the J end by 3 bases, with 18 bases between. The CDR3 loop spans 17 amino acids. CDR1 and CDR2 (germline): LNHNV, YYDKDF (reference sequence).

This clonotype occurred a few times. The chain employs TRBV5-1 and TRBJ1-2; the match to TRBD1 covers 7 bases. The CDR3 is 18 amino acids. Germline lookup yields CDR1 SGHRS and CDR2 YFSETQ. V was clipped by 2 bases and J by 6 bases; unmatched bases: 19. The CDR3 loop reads CASSFRPGAGGSEDGYTF. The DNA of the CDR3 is TGCGCCAGCAGCTTCCGTCCTGGGGCAGGGGGGTCCGAGGATGGCTACACCTTC. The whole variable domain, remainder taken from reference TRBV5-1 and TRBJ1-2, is KAGVTQTPRYLIKTRGQQVTLSCSPISGHRSVSWYQQTPGQGLQFLFEYFSETQRNKGNFPGRFSGRQFSNSRSEMNVSTLELGDSALYLCASSFRPGAGGSEDGYTFGSGTRLTVV.

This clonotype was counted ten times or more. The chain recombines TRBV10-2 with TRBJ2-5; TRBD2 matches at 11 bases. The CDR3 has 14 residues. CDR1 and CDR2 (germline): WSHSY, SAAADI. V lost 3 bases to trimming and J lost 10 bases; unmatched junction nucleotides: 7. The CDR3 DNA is TGCGCCAGCAGTGATAGCGGGGGGGCTTTTCGCCAGTACTTC. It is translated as CASSDSGGAFRQYF.

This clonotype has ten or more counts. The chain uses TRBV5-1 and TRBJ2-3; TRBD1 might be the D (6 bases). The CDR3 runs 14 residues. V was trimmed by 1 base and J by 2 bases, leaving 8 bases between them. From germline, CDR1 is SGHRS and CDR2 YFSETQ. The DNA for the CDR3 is TGCGCCAGCAGCTTGCAGGGGACCACAGATACGCAGTATTTT. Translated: CASSLQGTTDTQYF.

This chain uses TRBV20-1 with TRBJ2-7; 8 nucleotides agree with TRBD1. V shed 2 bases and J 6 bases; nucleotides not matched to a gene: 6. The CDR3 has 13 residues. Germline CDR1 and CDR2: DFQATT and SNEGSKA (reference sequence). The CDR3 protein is CSARSDRASEQYV. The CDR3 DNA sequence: TGCAGTGCTAGATCGGACAGGGCAAGCGAGCAGTACGTC.

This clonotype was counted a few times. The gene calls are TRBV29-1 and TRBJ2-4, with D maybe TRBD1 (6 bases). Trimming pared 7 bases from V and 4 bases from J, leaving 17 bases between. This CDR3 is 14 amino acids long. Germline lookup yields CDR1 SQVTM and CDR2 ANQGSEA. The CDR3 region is CSGGPTGQKNIQYF. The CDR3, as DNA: TGCAGCGGAGGTCCTACAGGGCAGAAAAACATTCAGTACTTC.

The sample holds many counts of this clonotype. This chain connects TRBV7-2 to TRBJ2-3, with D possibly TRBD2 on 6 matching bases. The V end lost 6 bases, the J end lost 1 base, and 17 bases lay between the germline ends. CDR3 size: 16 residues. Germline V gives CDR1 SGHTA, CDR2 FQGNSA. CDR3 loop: CASREGFGYRTDTQYF. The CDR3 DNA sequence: TGTGCCAGCAGGGAGGGGTTTGGCTACCGCACAGATACGCAGTATTTT.

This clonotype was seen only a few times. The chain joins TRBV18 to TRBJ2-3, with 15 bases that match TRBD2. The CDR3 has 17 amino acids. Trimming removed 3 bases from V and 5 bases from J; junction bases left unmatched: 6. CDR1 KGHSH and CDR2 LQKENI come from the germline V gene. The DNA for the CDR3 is TGTGCCAGCTCACCCGGACTAGCGGGGGGGCGAGGAGATACGCAGTATTTT. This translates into CASSPGLAGGRGDTQYF.

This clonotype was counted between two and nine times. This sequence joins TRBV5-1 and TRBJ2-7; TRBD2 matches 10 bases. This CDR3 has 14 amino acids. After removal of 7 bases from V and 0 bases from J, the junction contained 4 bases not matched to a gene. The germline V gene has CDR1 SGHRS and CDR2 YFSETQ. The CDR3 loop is CASSASGSSYEQYF. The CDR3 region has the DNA TGCGCCAGCTCGGCTAGCGGGAGCTCCTACGAGCAGTACTTC. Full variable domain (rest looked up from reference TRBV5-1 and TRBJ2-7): KAGVTQTPRYLIKTRGQQVTLSCSPISGHRSVSWYQQTPGQGLQFLFEYFSETQRNKGNFPGRFSGRQFSNSRSEMNVSTLELGDSALYLCASSASGSSYEQYFGPGTRLTVT.

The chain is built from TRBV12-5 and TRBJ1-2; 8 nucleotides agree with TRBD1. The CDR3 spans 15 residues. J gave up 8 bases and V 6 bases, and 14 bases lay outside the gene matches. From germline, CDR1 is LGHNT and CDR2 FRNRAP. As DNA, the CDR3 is TGTGCTAGTGGCTCCATCGGACAGGGCATACGGGGCTACACCTTC. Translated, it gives CASGSIGQGIRGYTF.

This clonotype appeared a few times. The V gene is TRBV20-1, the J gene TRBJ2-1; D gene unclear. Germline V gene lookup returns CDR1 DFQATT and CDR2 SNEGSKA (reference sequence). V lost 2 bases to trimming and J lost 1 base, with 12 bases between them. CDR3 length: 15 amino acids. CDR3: CSARLGSTSYNEQFF. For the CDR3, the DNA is TGCAGTGCTAGATTGGGGTCCACATCCTACAATGAGCAGTTCTTC.

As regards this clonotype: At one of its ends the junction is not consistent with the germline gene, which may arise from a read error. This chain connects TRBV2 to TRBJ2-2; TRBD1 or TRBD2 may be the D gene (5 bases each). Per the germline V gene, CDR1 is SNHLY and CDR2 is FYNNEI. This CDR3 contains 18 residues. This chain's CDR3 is CTSCLLGRDRGRTGELFF. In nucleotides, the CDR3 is TGTACCAGCTGTTTATTAGGCCGGGACCGGGGCAGAACCGGGGAGCTGTTTTTT.

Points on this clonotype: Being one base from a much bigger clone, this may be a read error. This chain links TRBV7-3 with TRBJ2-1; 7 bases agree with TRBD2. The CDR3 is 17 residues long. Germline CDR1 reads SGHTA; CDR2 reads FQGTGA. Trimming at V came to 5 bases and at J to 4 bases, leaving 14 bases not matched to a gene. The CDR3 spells CASSQSASSGFYNEQFF. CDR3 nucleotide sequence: TGTGCCAGCAGCCAGTCCGCGTCTAGCGGCTTTTACAATGAGCAGTTCTTC.

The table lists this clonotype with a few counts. CDR3 sequence reads: CASTPSRRTGELFF. The CDR3 nucleotides are TGTGCCAGCACGCCCAGCCGACGCACCGGGGAGCTGTTTTTT. The chain carries TRBV28 and TRBJ2-2, with D unclear. V was clipped by 7 bases and J by 4 bases, with 13 bases between them. The germline V gene encodes CDR1 MDHEN and CDR2 SYDVKM. This CDR3 is 14 amino acids long.

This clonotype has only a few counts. The CDR3 DNA reads TGTGCCAGCTCACCGACCGGAGGGGTCAATCAGCCCCAGCATTTT. Protein sequence: CASSPTGGVNQPQHF. V gene TRBV18 combines with J gene TRBJ1-5; tentatively, D is TRBD1 (5 bases). CDR3 length: 15 amino acids. V was pared by 3 bases and J by 3 bases, with 12 bases between. Per germline, CDR1 KGHSH and CDR2 LQKENI.

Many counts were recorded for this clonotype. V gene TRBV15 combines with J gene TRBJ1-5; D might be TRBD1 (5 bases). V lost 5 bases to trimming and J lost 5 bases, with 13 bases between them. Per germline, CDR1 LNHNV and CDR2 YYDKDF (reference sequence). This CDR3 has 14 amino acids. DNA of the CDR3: TGTGCCACCAGCGCGCAGGGTTGGTATCAGCCCCAGCATTTT. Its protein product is CATSAQGWYQPQHF.

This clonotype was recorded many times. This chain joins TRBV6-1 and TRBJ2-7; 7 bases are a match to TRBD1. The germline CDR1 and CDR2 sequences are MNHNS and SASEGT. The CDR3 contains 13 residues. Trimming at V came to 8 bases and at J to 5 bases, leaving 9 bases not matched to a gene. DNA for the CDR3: TGTGCCAGCTCCGGGACAGAGGTCGACGAGCAGTACTTC. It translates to CASSGTEVDEQYF.

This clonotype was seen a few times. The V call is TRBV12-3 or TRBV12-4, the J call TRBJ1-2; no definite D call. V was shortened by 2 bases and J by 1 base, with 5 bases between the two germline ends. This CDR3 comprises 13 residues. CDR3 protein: CASSLLINYGYTF. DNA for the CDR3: TGTGCCAGCAGTTTACTGATTAACTATGGCTACACCTTC.

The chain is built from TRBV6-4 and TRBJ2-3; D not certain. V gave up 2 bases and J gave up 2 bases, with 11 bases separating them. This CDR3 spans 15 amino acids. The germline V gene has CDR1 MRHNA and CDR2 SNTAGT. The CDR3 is CASSDAPGDTDTQYF. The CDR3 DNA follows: TGTGCCAGCAGTGACGCCCCAGGAGACACAGATACGCAGTATTTT.

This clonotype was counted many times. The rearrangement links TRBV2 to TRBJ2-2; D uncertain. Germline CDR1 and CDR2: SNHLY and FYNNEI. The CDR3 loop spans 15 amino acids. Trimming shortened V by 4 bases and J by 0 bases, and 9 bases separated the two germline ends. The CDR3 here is CASSVQPPNTGELFF. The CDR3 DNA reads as TGTGCCAGCAGTGTTCAGCCCCCGAACACCGGGGAGCTGTTTTTT.

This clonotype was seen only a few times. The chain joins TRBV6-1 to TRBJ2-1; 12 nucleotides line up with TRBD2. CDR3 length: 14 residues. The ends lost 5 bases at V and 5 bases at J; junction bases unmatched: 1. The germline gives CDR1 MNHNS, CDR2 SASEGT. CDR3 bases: TGTGCCAGCAGTCTAGCGGGGGGGCACAATGAGCAGTTCTTC. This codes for CASSLAGGHNEQFF.

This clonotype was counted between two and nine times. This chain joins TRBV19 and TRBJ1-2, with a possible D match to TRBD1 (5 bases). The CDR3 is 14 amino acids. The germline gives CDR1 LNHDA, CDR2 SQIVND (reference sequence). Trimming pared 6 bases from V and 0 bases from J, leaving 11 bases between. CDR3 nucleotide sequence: TGTGCCAGTAGCTTAGGGGCCACTAACTATGGCTACACCTTC. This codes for CASSLGATNYGYTF.

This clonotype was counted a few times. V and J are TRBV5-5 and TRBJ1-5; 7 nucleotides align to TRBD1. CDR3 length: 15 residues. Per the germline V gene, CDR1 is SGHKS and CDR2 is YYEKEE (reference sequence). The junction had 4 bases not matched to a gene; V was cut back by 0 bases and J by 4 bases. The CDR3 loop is CASSLAGTENQPQHF. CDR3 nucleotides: TGTGCCAGCAGCTTGGCCGGGACAGAGAATCAGCCCCAGCATTTT.

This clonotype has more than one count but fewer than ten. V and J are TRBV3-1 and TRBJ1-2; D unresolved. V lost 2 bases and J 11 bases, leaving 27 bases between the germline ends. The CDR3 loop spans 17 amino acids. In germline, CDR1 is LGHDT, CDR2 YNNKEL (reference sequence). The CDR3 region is CASSQLKGQYSSRVYTF. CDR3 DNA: TGTGCCAGCAGCCAACTCAAGGGCCAGTACTCGTCTAGAGTGTACACCTTC.

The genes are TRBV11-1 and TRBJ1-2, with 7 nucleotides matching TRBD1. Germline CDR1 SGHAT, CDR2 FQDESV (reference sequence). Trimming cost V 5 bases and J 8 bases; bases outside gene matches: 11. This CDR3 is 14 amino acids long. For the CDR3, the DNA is TGTGCCAGCAGCCCCCCAACAGGGGTCGGAGGCTACACCTTC. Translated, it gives CASSPPTGVGGYTF.

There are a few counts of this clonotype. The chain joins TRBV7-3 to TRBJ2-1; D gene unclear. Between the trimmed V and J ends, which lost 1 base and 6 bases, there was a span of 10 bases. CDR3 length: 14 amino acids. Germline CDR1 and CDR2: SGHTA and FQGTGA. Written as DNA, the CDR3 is TGTGCCAGCAGCTTAAGCATAAACAGCAATGAGCAGTTCTTC. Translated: CASSLSINSNEQFF.

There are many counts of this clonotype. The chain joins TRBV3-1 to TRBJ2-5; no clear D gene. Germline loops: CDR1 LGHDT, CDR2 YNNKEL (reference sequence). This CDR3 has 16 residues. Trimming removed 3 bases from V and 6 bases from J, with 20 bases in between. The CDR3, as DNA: TGTGCCAGCAGCCACCAGGTGCTGGGTTGGCGAAAGACCCAGTACTTC. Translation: CASSHQVLGWRKTQYF.

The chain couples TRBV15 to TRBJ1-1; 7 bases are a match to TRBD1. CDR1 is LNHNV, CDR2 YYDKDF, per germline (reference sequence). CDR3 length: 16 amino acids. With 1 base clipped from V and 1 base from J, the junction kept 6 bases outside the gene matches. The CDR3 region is CATSRGGGQTNTEAFF. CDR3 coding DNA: TGTGCCACCAGCAGAGGGGGGGGACAGACGAACACTGAAGCTTTCTTT.

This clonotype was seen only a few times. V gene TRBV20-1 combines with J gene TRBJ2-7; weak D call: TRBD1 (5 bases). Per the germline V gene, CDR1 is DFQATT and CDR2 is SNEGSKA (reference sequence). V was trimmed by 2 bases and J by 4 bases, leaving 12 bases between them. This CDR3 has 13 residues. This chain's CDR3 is CSARTRAGYEQYF. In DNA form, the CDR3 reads TGCAGTGCTAGAACTCGGGCAGGGTACGAGCAGTACTTC.